These T cell receptor beta chains were read from a single sample in a study of blood T cell repertoires in COVID-19. Here immunoSEQ multiplex PCR was the method, and the copy in TCRdb shows in-frame clones only, minus some. This table has around 500,000 clones, roughly 90% appearing once. The sample consisted of PBMCs or T cells enriched from blood (not recorded which). The source is a woman aged 40-49 years who had recovered from COVID-19. The CDR3 runs from the conserved cysteine through the conserved F or W. The order of the fields is J gene, clone size, D gene, V gene, CDR3 DNA, CDR3 protein. D genes are given only for firm matches. Part of the rows lack a size; the others show once, few, many or a class for expanded clones.

TRBJ1-1	.	.	TRBV3-1/TRBV3-2	TGTGCCAGCAGCCCAGGAGGCAGTCTCCTCACTGAAGCTTTCTTT	CASSPGGSLLTEAFF
TRBJ2-2	once	TRBD1	TRBV29-1	TGCAGCGCCAGGGGGCAGGGCCACACCGGGGAGCTGTTTTTT	CSARGQGHTGELFF
TRBJ1-1	.	.	TRBV18	TGTGCCAGCTCCCAACTGGGGGGTGGGAACACTGAAGCTTTCTTT	CASSQLGGGNTEAFF
TRBJ2-1	.	.	TRBV12-2	TGTGCAAGTCGCTTAGCGGACAAGCGGGGGGGCGCGAATGAGCAGTTCTTC	CASRLADKRGGANEQFF
TRBJ2-1	once	.	TRBV11-3	TGTGCCAGCAGCTCCCAAACACCTTCCTACAATGAGCAGTTCTTC	CASSSQTPSYNEQFF
TRBJ2-1	.	TRBD2	TRBV7-2	TGTGCCAGCAGCCTAGGGACTAGTATCTACAATGAGCAGTTCTTC	CASSLGTSIYNEQFF
TRBJ2-4	once	.	TRBV27	TGTGCCAGCAGTTCCTCGGGACTCCAGTGGGACATTCAGTACTTC	CASSSSGLQWDIQYF
TRBJ2-7	.	.	TRBV19	TGTGCCAGTAGTCCTATTCTAAGCGCGGCCTACGAGCAGTACTTC	CASSPILSAAYEQYF
TRBJ2-1	.	.	TRBV19	TGTGCCAGTAGTATAGGTGGCAGGTCGCACAATGAGCAGTTCTTC	CASSIGGRSHNEQFF
TRBJ1-5	.	.	TRBV6-4	TGTGCCAGCAGTGACTCGAGTGGGCGAAAAGTTAGCAATCAGCCCCAGCATTTT	CASSDSSGRKVSNQPQHF
TRBJ1-4	.	TRBD1	TRBV11-2	TGTGCCAGCAGACCGGACAGGGAAGGGGCAACTAATGAAAAACTGTTTTTT	CASRPDREGATNEKLFF
TRBJ2-5	.	.	TRBV24-1	TGTGCACGGGACTTTTTCGTGGGATGGGGACCCCCGGAAGAGACCCAGTACTTC	CARDFFVGWGPPEETQYF
TRBJ1-1	.	.	TRBV5-4	TGTGCCAGCAGCATCCAACAGAGCGGGGAAAACCGAGCTTTCTTT	CASSIQQSGENRAFF
TRBJ1-4	.	.	TRBV7-9	TGTGCCAGCAGCTTAGCGCCGGGAGCCGGGTATGGTGAAAAACTGTTTTTT	CASSLAPGAGYGEKLFF
TRBJ2-3	once	.	TRBV5-6	TGTGCCAGCAGCTTAACTCACCGAAGCACAGATACGCAGTATTTT	CASSLTHRSTDTQYF
TRBJ2-2	once	.	TRBV5-1	TGCGCCAGCAAAGGAACTAGCCGGACCGGGGAGCTGTTTTTT	CASKGTSRTGELFF
TRBJ2-2	.	TRBD1	TRBV7-2	TGTGCCAGCAGCTTACAGGGGGCTGGTACCGGGGAGCTGTTTTTT	CASSLQGAGTGELFF
TRBJ1-1	.	TRBD1	TRBV7-9	TGTGCCAGCAGCTTAGGACAGGGGATGGCTGAAGCTTTCTTT	CASSLGQGMAEAFF
TRBJ1-5	.	.	TRBV7-2	TGTGCCAGCAGCTTAGTAAGGGGGGGTCAGCCCCAGCATTTT	CASSLVRGGQPQHF
TRBJ2-3	.	.	TRBV5-1	TGCGCCAGCAGCTCTCTGAGGGCAGATACGCAGTATTTT	CASSSLRADTQYF
TRBJ1-1	.	TRBD1	TRBV6-5	TGTGCCAGCAGTTACTCGGGACAGGGTAAGACTGAAGCTTTCTTT	CASSYSGQGKTEAFF
TRBJ2-1	many	.	TRBV27	.	CASSTSVNEQFF
TRBJ2-1	.	.	TRBV11-3	TGTGCCAGCAGCCCGGACGGGGTCGGCTCCTACAATGAGCAGTTCTTC	CASSPDGVGSYNEQFF
TRBJ2-7	.	.	TRBV27	TGTGCCAGCAGTTTACTGGGGCTCTTTCCCTACGAGCAGTACTTC	CASSLLGLFPYEQYF
TRBJ2-1	.	TRBD1	TRBV19	TGTGCCAGTAGTCCTAGACAGGGGAGTAGCTCCTACAATGAGCAGTTCTTC	CASSPRQGSSSYNEQFF
TRBJ2-3	once	TRBD1	TRBV4-3	TGCGCCAGCAGCCAAGATCGACGACAGGGGGCAGATACGCAGTATTTT	CASSQDRRQGADTQYF
TRBJ2-2	.	.	TRBV3-1/TRBV3-2	TGTGCCAGCAGCCAAGACTACGGGGATCATGTCAGCGGGGAGCTGTTTTTT	CASSQDYGDHVSGELFF
TRBJ2-1	.	TRBD2	TRBV27	TGTGCCAGCAGTTTGACCTTAGCGGGAGGGGGGAAGTTCTTC	CASSLTLAGGGKFF
TRBJ2-3	.	.	TRBV7-2	TGTGCCAGCAGCACAAGGGGTAGCACAGATACGCAGTATTTT	CASSTRGSTDTQYF